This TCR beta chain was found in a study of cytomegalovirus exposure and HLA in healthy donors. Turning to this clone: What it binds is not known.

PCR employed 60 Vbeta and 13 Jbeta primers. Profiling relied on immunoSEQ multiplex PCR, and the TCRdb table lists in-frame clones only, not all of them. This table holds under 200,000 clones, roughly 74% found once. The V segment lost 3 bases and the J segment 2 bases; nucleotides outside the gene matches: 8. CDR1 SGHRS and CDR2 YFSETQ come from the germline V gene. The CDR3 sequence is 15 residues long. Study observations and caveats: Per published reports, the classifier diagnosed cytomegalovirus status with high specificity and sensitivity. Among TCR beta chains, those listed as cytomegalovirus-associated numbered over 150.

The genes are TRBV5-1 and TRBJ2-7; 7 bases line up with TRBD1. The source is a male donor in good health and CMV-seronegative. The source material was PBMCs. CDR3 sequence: CASSSTGTFPYEQYF. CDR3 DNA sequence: TGCGCCAGCAGCTCGACAGGGACCTTCCCCTACGAGCAGTACTTC.